This TCR beta chain was documented in a study of identifying expanded T cells in peripheral blood (dated by TCRdb to between 2017 and 2020). For context, the study as a whole: Separate aliquots of the same genomic DNA pool were sequenced to produce technical replicates, and four replicates were compared in pairs.

During the collection period, no infections or other immune events were recorded for the healthy donors. Blood repertoires from healthy donors were used as a training cohort for calibrating time-dependent variance in a beta-binomial model of differential abundance of T-cell clones. The training cohort included 10 or so healthy donors, of whom 3 were female and 7 were male. Donor ages ranged from about 29 to 65 years, with an average of 43 years. Whole blood, obtained from a commercial supplier, was collected from each healthy donor at three time points spaced around two weeks apart. For immunosequencing, genomic DNA was extracted from unsorted whole blood. Study-wide conclusions, independent of this receptor: The authors expected biological variance in healthy repertoires might increase further over much longer intervals such as months to years. The binomial model flagged approximately 1.2 differentially abundant clones between technical replicates but about 15 over around two weeks and approximately 18 over approximately 4 weeks. In all healthy donors, the variance in clone template counts between samples taken 2 to 3 weeks apart rose significantly as total template count increased. Across all healthy-donor time intervals, the beta-binomial model significantly cut both the number of clones called differentially abundant and the false-positive rate.

The immunoSEQ Assay, which uses bias-controlled multiplex PCR amplification of genomic DNA, was used to profile TCRbeta CDR3 regions. Processing in the source paper ran as follows. To quantify the absolute abundance of each unique TCRbeta CDR3 region, the sequences were collapsed and filtered. Differential abundance was tested with two models: a binomial (Fisher-equivalent) model and a beta-binomial model that adds time-dependent variance fitted from healthy donors. Any clone with fewer than 5 combined templates was excluded, and a clone was called differentially abundant if its Benjamini-Hochberg FDR was below 0.01. In the beta-binomial model, variance was expressed as a function of the total template count across the two samples, in the form v = (b*log(k)+a)^2. Not all clones reach the TCRdb copy of this immuneACCESS table, which keeps in-frame sequences only. Checked studies attribute under half of the gap to unresolved V genes and leave the rest unexplained. The V and J calls and clone size were taken over from that table, and D and trimming were inferred from the DNA. The sample has 80,000 or so clones on record, 84% of them singletons. The ten largest clonotypes hold 18% of the sample.

The CDR3 runs 15 residues from the cysteine to the phenylalanine. Here the CDR3 DNA is all that survives: 45 bases in frame from base 1. The germline V gene gives CDR1 as SGHTA and CDR2 as FQGTGA. V lost 2 bases and J lost 5 bases, and the count of bases not matched to a germline gene is 5. As to this clone: Its target antigen remains unknown. No base qualities exist here, and no much larger clone lies one base off it.

Source material: blood. This sequence originates from a person between 18 and 69 years old in good health. The V gene is TRBV7-3 and the J gene is TRBJ2-1; TRBD1 lines up with 8 middle nucleotides. This receptor has the CDR3 CASSLSGGYNNEQFF. DNA sequence: TGTGCCAGCAGCTTATCAGGGGGCTACAACAATGAGCAGTTCTTC.